The rows below give T cell receptor beta chains drawn from one sample of a study of OX40 agonist ivuxolimab in advanced cancers. Generated by immunoSEQ multiplex PCR, the TCRdb table keeps only in-frame clones and is missing some. The table has 50,000 or so clones, roughly 88% seen once; the top ten hold under 4%. The sample consisted of CD4+ or CD8+ T cells sorted from blood, taken in a trial of the OX40 agonist ivuxolimab. The receptors derive from an adult with an advanced solid tumor such as melanoma, head and neck, liver or kidney cancer. The CDR3 runs from the conserved cysteine through the conserved F or W. The D gene is left open where the match is weak. Expanded clones are given a class, and other clones once, few, many or no size at all.

NA	NA	TRBJ1-1	13	TRBV30	CAWKGRKDTEAFF	TGTGCCTGGAAAGGACGGAAAGACACTGAAGCTTTCTTT
NA	NA	TRBJ1-2	14	TRBV9	CASSVAPTAYGYTF	TGTGCCAGCAGCGTAGCCCCGACAGCTTATGGCTACACCTTC
NA	NA	TRBJ2-3	14	TRBV5-1	CASSSGVQADTQYF	TGCGCCAGCAGCTCTGGTGTTCAGGCAGATACGCAGTATTTT
once	TRBD1	TRBJ1-2	17	TRBV27	CASSPDRGVGANYGYTF	TGTGCCAGCAGTCCCGACAGGGGCGTTGGGGCGAACTATGGCTACACCTTC
NA	TRBD1	TRBJ2-7	15	TRBV5-1	CASSLGTGLLYEQYF	TGCGCCAGCAGTCTGGGGACAGGCCTCCTCTACGAGCAGTACTTC
NA	NA	TRBJ2-5	15	TRBV4-3	CASSQDRANQETQYF	TGCGCCAGCAGCCAAGATAGAGCTAACCAAGAGACCCAGTACTTC
NA	TRBD2	TRBJ2-3	14	TRBV5-1	CASRAAGVPDTQYF	TGCGCCAGCAGAGCAGCGGGAGTGCCAGATACGCAGTATTTT
NA	TRBD2	TRBJ2-2	14	TRBV28	CASSPGREIGELFF	TGTGCCAGCAGTCCCGGGCGGGAGATCGGGGAGCTGTTTTTT
NA	NA	TRBJ2-5	14	TRBV14	CASSQGARSVSQYF	TGTGCCAGCAGCCAGGGGGCCCGGTCGGTGAGCCAGTACTTC
NA	NA	TRBJ1-3	15	TRBV5-5	CASSRNSEVGNTIYF	TGTGCCAGCAGCCGCAATTCTGAGGTTGGAAACACCATATATTTT
NA	TRBD1	TRBJ2-3	15	TRBV4-2	CASSQDGTGLDTQYF	TGTGCCAGCAGCCAAGATGGGACAGGGCTAGATACGCAGTATTTT
NA	NA	TRBJ2-7	14	TRBV5-1	CASSSTEETGEQYF	TGCGCCAGCAGCAGTACCGAGGAGACGGGGGAGCAGTACTTC
NA	NA	TRBJ2-1	14	TRBV28	CASSPRRAGDEQFF	TGTGCCAGCAGTCCAAGGAGGGCTGGCGATGAGCAGTTCTTC
NA	NA	TRBJ1-2	14	TRBV9	CASSVGLGDYGYTF	TGTGCCAGCAGCGTAGGCCTTGGGGACTATGGCTACACCTTC
once	NA	TRBJ1-2	14	TRBV7-2	CASSLDAVNYGYTF	TGTGCCAGCAGCTTAGATGCAGTGAACTATGGCTACACCTTC
few	NA	TRBJ1-2	15	TRBV5-1	CASSSSALFNYGYTF	TGCGCCAGCAGTTCGTCTGCCTTGTTTAACTATGGCTACACCTTC
once	TRBD1	TRBJ1-1	15	TRBV2	CASYGGQGAVTEAFF	TGTGCCAGCTACGGAGGTCAGGGGGCCGTCACTGAAGCTTTCTTT
NA	TRBD2	TRBJ2-1	14	TRBV6-5	CASSSLAGVLKQFF	TGTGCCAGCAGTTCTCTAGCGGGAGTCCTAAAGCAGTTCTTC
NA	TRBD1	TRBJ2-5	12	TRBV29-1	CSADRGRETQYF	TGCAGCGCAGACAGGGGGCGGGAGACCCAGTACTTC
NA	TRBD1	TRBJ1-5	16	TRBV18	CASSPGQGAVNQPQHF	TGTGCCAGCTCACCAGGGCAGGGGGCTGTCAATCAGCCCCAGCATTTT
NA	NA	TRBJ1-5	14	TRBV29-1	CSVREGSSNQPQHF	TGCAGCGTTAGGGAGGGGTCCAGCAATCAGCCCCAGCATTTT
NA	NA	TRBJ2-1	16	TRBV7-6	CASSLASPTGVNEQFF	TGTGCCAGCAGCTTAGCATCCCCGACAGGAGTCAATGAGCAGTTCTTC
NA	NA	TRBJ2-7	12	TRBV5-6	CASSSSGYEQYF	TGTGCCAGCAGCTCATCGGGGTACGAGCAGTACTTC
NA	NA	TRBJ2-7	14	TRBV27	CASSALRGSYEQYF	TGTGCCAGCAGTGCCCTCCGGGGGTCCTACGAGCAGTACTTC
NA	NA	TRBJ2-5	16	TRBV11-2	CASSWRPDFEEETQYF	TGTGCCAGCAGCTGGAGGCCCGATTTCGAGGAGGAGACCCAGTACTTC
NA	NA	TRBJ2-2	14	TRBV11-3	CASSLLRNTGELFF	TGTGCCAGCAGCTTACTCAGGAACACCGGGGAGCTGTTTTTT
NA	NA	TRBJ1-1	13	TRBV7-9	CASSPPTMTQAFF	TGTGCCAGCAGCCCCCCCACGATGACGCAAGCTTTCTTT
NA	NA	TRBJ1-1	14	TRBV13	CASKAGGGSGEAFF	TGTGCCAGCAAAGCTGGGGGGGGCAGTGGTGAAGCTTTCTTT
NA	NA	TRBJ2-7	14	TRBV4-1	CASSRDTLGSRQYF	TGCGCCAGCAGTCGAGACACCCTGGGTTCTCGGCAGTACTTC
NA	NA	TRBJ2-2	13	TRBV6-1	CASSPSLEGELFF	TGTGCCAGCAGCCCCTCTTTGGAGGGGGAGCTGTTTTTT
NA	NA	TRBJ2-7	14	TRBV6-5	CASSSWTGAYEQYF	TGTGCCAGCAGCTCCTGGACCGGCGCCTACGAGCAGTACTTC
NA	NA	TRBJ2-7	11	TRBV7-9	CASSLIDEQYF	TGTGCCAGCAGCTTAATCGACGAGCAGTACTTC
NA	NA	TRBJ2-1	16	TRBV7-7	CASSLHLDSSYNEQFF	TGTGCTAGCAGCCTCCATTTGGACTCCTCTTACAATGAGCAGTTCTTC
NA	TRBD2	TRBJ2-3	16	TRBV7-9	CASSPRLAVSTDTQYF	TGTGCCAGCAGCCCCAGACTAGCGGTTAGCACAGATACGCAGTATTTT
once	NA	TRBJ1-2	13	TRBV28	CASSLPQGRGYTF	TGTGCCAGCAGTTTGCCCCAAGGCAGAGGCTACACCTTC
NA	NA	TRBJ2-3	15	TRBV11-2	CASSLGLSRTDTQYF	TGTGCCAGCAGCTTAGGACTATCCCGTACAGATACGCAGTATTTT
NA	NA	TRBJ1-1	14	TRBV2	CASSETDRGTEAFF	TGTGCCAGCAGTGAAACCGACCGAGGCACTGAAGCTTTCTTT
NA	NA	TRBJ2-2	17	TRBV5-1	CASSLATSALNTGELFF	TGCGCCAGCAGCTTGGCCACGTCGGCATTGAACACCGGGGAGCTGTTTTTT
NA	TRBD1	TRBJ1-1	15	TRBV28	CASSAGNRGRSEAFF	TGTGCCAGCAGTGCCGGCAACAGGGGGCGTAGTGAAGCTTTCTTT
NA	TRBD1	TRBJ1-1	16	TRBV14	CASSPLPGQGGTEAFF	TGTGCCAGCAGCCCACTTCCTGGACAGGGAGGGACTGAAGCTTTCTTT
NA	NA	TRBJ2-3	15	TRBV9	CASSVGVTSTDTQYF	TGTGCCAGCAGCGTAGGAGTAACTAGCACAGATACGCAGTATTTT
NA	TRBD1	TRBJ2-2	14	TRBV6-4	CASRRTGGTGELFF	TGTGCCAGCAGGAGGACAGGGGGCACCGGGGAGCTGTTTTTT
NA	TRBD2	TRBJ2-7	14	TRBV2	CASSGISGSYEQYF	TGTGCCAGCAGTGGGATTAGCGGGAGCTACGAGCAGTACTTC
NA	NA	TRBJ2-7	15	TRBV11-2	CASSSATRGLGEQYF	TGTGCCAGCAGCTCCGCCACTCGGGGTCTCGGCGAGCAGTACTTC
few	TRBD1	TRBJ1-5	13	TRBV18	CASSEDRVKPQHF	TGTGCCAGCTCAGAGGACAGGGTCAAGCCCCAGCATTTT
NA	TRBD2	TRBJ2-1	17	TRBV19	CASSIGVGLAGLNEQFF	TGTGCCAGTAGTATAGGGGTAGGACTAGCGGGACTAAATGAGCAGTTCTTC
NA	NA	TRBJ1-4	14	TRBV7-8	CASSSGEGGEKLFF	TGTGCCAGCAGCTCCGGAGAGGGTGGTGAAAAACTGTTTTTT
NA	TRBD2	TRBJ2-3	15	TRBV5-4	CASSLEAGGPDTQYF	TGTGCCAGCAGCTTGGAAGCGGGAGGGCCAGATACGCAGTATTTT
NA	NA	TRBJ2-3	14	TRBV7-9	CASSLSTNTDTQYF	TGTGCCAGCAGCTTGTCTACGAACACAGATACGCAGTATTTT
NA	TRBD1	TRBJ1-4	13	TRBV18	CASTGQGYEKLFF	TGTGCCAGCACGGGACAGGGGTATGAAAAACTGTTTTTT
NA	TRBD1	TRBJ2-6	15	TRBV28	CASRGTVIGANVLTF	TGTGCCAGCAGGGGGACAGTGATTGGGGCCAACGTCCTGACTTTC
NA	NA	TRBJ2-5	13	TRBV7-3	CASSLTSSETQYF	TGTGCCAGCAGCTTAACCTCGTCAGAGACCCAGTACTTC
NA	TRBD2	TRBJ2-1	19	TRBV6-1	CASSGRLAGELTSYNEQFF	TGTGCCAGCAGTGGACGACTAGCGGGAGAGTTAACCTCCTACAATGAGCAGTTCTTC
few	NA	TRBJ1-1	14	TRBV4-1	CASSQANMNTEAFF	TGCGCCAGCAGCCAAGCGAACATGAACACTGAAGCTTTCTTT
NA	TRBD2	TRBJ2-7	17	TRBV5-1	CASSVAGTSGANYEQYF	TGCGCCAGCAGCGTAGCCGGGACTAGCGGGGCAAACTACGAGCAGTACTTC
once	TRBD1	TRBJ2-7	15	TRBV7-2	CASSFARDRGFEQYF	TGTGCCAGCAGCTTCGCCCGGGACAGGGGTTTCGAGCAGTACTTC
once	NA	TRBJ2-1	19	TRBV5-8	CASSLAILSGTSSYNEQFF	TGTGCCAGCAGCTTGGCCATTCTTAGCGGAACGAGCTCCTACAATGAGCAGTTCTTC
NA	TRBD1	TRBJ1-2	14	TRBV25-1	CASSDTGANYGYTF	TGTGCCAGCAGTGATACAGGGGCGAACTATGGCTACACCTTC
once	NA	TRBJ1-4	13	TRBV7-8	CASSLREQEKLFF	TGTGCCAGCAGCTTACGGGAACAAGAAAAACTGTTTTTT